Presented here are 24 T cell receptor beta chains from one specimen sequenced in a study of T cell repertoires in cytomegalovirus infection (dated by TCRdb to the late 2010s). Instrument used: Illumina HiSeq 1500. TCRdb trimmed public reads at Q25 via fastp, called clones via MiXCR and kept in-frame beta chains. Every entry covers one CDR3 protein and lists the most common genes and DNA from its rows. Recorded for this sample are 150,000 or so distinct CDR3 sequences; 23% of them occurred a single time. The top ten constitute 10% to 11% of the sample. Material: PBMCs. Receptor source: a human donor in good health (CMV status not recorded). Some clones in this sample may be carry-over from other donors' samples.

V is TRBV27 and J is TRBJ1-6; 8 nucleotides match TRBD1. V dropped 6 bases and J dropped 5; count of bases not matched to a gene: 9. CDR3 length: 16 amino acids. Germline V gene sequence: CDR1 MNHEY, CDR2 SMNVEV (reference sequence). CDR3 in amino acids: CASSVTGQGDNSPLHF. The CDR3 DNA follows: TGTGCCAGCAGCGTTACCGGACAGGGTGATAATTCACCCCTCCACTTT.

This clonotype occurred a few times. The V and J genes are TRBV20-1 and TRBJ2-7, with no clear D. The CDR3 totals 11 residues. V was pared by 6 bases and J by 5 bases, with 11 bases between. CDR1 is DFQATT and CDR2 is SNEGSKA in the germline V gene (reference sequence). The CDR3 region is CSATTINEQYF. In nucleotides, the CDR3 is TGCAGTGCAACAACGATAAACGAGCAGTACTTC.

Details on this clonotype: With a much larger clone just one base away, this may be a read error. The chain uses TRBV28 and TRBJ2-7, with D possibly matching TRBD1 (6 bases). Germline values: CDR1 MDHEN, CDR2 SYDVKM. The V end was cut by 6 bases, the J end by 3 bases, with 18 bases between. CDR3 length equals 15 residues. This chain's CDR3 is CASSPGHTENYEQYF. The CDR3 region has the DNA TGTGCCAGCAGCCCGGGACACACGGAGAACTACGAGCAGTACTTC.

CDR3 sequence reads: CASRTTSGTNEQFF. CDR3 nucleotide sequence: TGCGCCAGCCGCACTACTAGCGGTACCAATGAGCAGTTCTTC. The chain uses TRBV5-1 and TRBJ2-1; the match to TRBD2 covers 8 bases. Germline V lookup: CDR1 SGHRS, CDR2 YFSETQ. Trimming removed 7 bases from V and 6 bases from J; junction bases left unmatched: 9. This CDR3 region has 14 residues.

In its sample, this clonotype was seen a few times. The gene calls are TRBV14 and TRBJ2-1; D perhaps matches TRBD2 (5 bases). Germline V CDR1 and CDR2: SGHDN, FVKESK. The CDR3 consists of 15 residues. The V end was cut by 0 bases, the J end by 5 bases, with 11 bases between. This CDR3 is CASSQDLARDNEQFF. CDR3 DNA sequence: TGTGCCAGCAGCCAAGACCTAGCTAGGGACAATGAGCAGTTCTTC. The variable domain in full, with the rest retrieved from reference TRBV14 and TRBJ2-1, is EAGVTQFPSHSVIEKGQTVTLRCDPISGHDNLYWYRRVMGKEIKFLLHFVKESKQDESGMPNNRFLAERTGGTYSTLKVQPAELEDSGVYFCASSQDLARDNEQFFGPGTRLTVL.

This clonotype occurred many times. The chain links TRBV7-2 to TRBJ2-6; D may be TRBD2 (5 bases). V gave up 3 bases and J gave up 0 bases, with 9 bases separating them. Germline loops: CDR1 SGHTA, CDR2 FQGNSA. This CDR3 comprises 16 residues. The CDR3 loop reads CASSFQSGSGANVLTF. The CDR3 nucleotides are TGTGCCAGCAGCTTTCAAAGCGGCTCTGGGGCCAACGTCCTGACTTTC.

Only a few counts were recorded for this clonotype. The rearrangement links TRBV7-2 to TRBJ2-7; D may be TRBD1 (6 bases). V shed 1 base and J shed 5 bases, with 9 bases lying between them. The germline V gene has CDR1 SGHTA and CDR2 FQGNSA. This CDR3 has 13 amino acids. The CDR3 sequence is CASSLEGVNEQYF. In DNA, the CDR3 is TGTGCCAGCAGCTTAGAGGGGGTGAACGAGCAGTACTTC.

This clonotype was seen a handful of times. This chain uses TRBV6-5 with TRBJ2-3, with TRBD1 matching 9 bases. From germline, CDR1 is MNHEY and CDR2 SVGAGI. The CDR3 length is 13 residues. The CDR3 DNA follows: TGTGCTACCCACAGGGGGCTTTCAGATACGCAGTATTTT. Protein product: CATHRGLSDTQYF.

The chain combines TRBV28 with TRBJ2-1, with D perhaps TRBD2 (7 bases). CDR1 is MDHEN and CDR2 is SYDVKM in the germline V gene. Trimming took off 7 bases at V and 4 bases at J, with 23 bases between the two ends. There are 17 residues in the CDR3. In DNA, the CDR3 is TGTGCCAGCAAAGCCCTACTGGGGGCGGGAGTGTACAATGAGCAGTTCTTC. Its translation is CASKALLGAGVYNEQFF.

This clonotype was seen only a few times. The chain joins TRBV2 to TRBJ2-2, with D possibly TRBD2 on 6 matching bases. Trimming shortened V by 7 bases and J by 4 bases, and 10 bases separated the two germline ends. Germline V gene sequence: CDR1 SNHLY, CDR2 FYNNEI. CDR3 length: 13 residues. The CDR3 spells CASNRESTGELFF. The CDR3 DNA reads as TGTGCCAGCAACCGGGAGAGCACCGGGGAGCTGTTTTTT.

This clonotype was observed a handful of times. V gene TRBV28 combines with J gene TRBJ2-7; 7 bases are a match to TRBD1. Germline V CDR1 and CDR2: MDHEN, SYDVKM. J was trimmed by 4 bases and V by 6 bases; bases with no gene match: 12. CDR3 length: 15 residues. CDR3 bases: TGTGCCAGCAGCGCCCCGGGACAGCTTCTATACGAGCAGTACTTC. It is translated as CASSAPGQLLYEQYF.

For the CDR3, the DNA is TGTGCCAGCAAGGACCCCGGTGGCGAGCAGTACTTC. Translation: CASKDPGGEQYF. V and J are TRBV28 and TRBJ2-7; D gene ambiguous. V dropped 7 bases and J dropped 6 bases, with 13 bases sitting between them. CDR1 is MDHEN, CDR2 SYDVKM, per germline. This CDR3 contains 12 residues. Full variable domain (rest looked up from reference TRBV28 and TRBJ2-7): DVKVTQSSRYLVKRTGEKVFLECVQDMDHENMFWYRQDPGLGLRLIYFSYDVKMKEKGDIPEGYSVSREKKERFSLILESASTNQTSMYLCASKDPGGEQYFGPGTRLTVT.

The chain recombines TRBV4-1 with TRBJ2-1; D is unclear. Trimming took off 0 bases at V and 15 bases at J, with 9 bases between the two ends. CDR1 is MGHRA and CDR2 is YSYEKL in the germline V gene. The CDR3 extends over 11 amino acids. The DNA of the CDR3 is TGCGCCAGCAGCCAAGATCAAGTGCCGTTCTTC. The encoded protein is CASSQDQVPFF.

This clonotype showed up just a few times. The chain carries TRBV6-6 and TRBJ2-7, with 13 bases identical to TRBD2. The V gene's germline CDR1 is MNHNY and CDR2 SVGAGI (reference sequence). This CDR3 contains 15 residues. The trim removed 6 bases at V and 4 bases at J, leaving 6 bases unmatched. CDR3 residues: CASRTGTSGIYEQYF. The CDR3 DNA follows: TGTGCCAGCAGAACCGGGACTAGCGGGATATACGAGCAGTACTTC.

The chain uses TRBV7-6 and TRBJ2-2, with D unclear. There are 10 residues in the CDR3. Between the trimmed V and J ends, which lost 4 bases and 10 bases, there was a span of 4 bases. Germline V gene sequence: CDR1 SGHVS, CDR2 FNYEAQ. This CDR3 is CASSSLELFF. DNA of the CDR3: TGTGCCAGCAGCTCTCTGGAGCTGTTTTTT.

Of note for this clonotype: An end of the junction differs from the germline gene, which may be a read error. This chain uses TRBV2 with TRBJ2-6, with D possibly TRBD1 on 5 matching bases. The germline V gene has CDR1 SNHLY and CDR2 FYNNEI. The length of the CDR3 is 17 residues. The CDR3, as DNA: TGTGCCAGCAGTCCCCTCACAGGCCACTCTGGGGCCAACGTCCTGACCTTC. It is translated as CASSPLTGHSGANVLTF.

Points on this clonotype: One base away lies a much larger clone, so this may be a sequencing read error. V is TRBV7-2 and J is TRBJ1-1, with D possibly matching TRBD1 (5 bases). The CDR3 loop spans 14 amino acids. CDR1 SGHTA and CDR2 FQGNSA come from the germline V gene. Between the trimmed V and J ends, which lost 10 bases and 0 bases, there was a span of 15 bases. CDR3 sequence (DNA): TGTGCCAACAGGCCCCAGGCGGTGAACACTGAAGCTTTCTTT. Amino acids: CANRPQAVNTEAFF.

This clonotype was counted a few times. The chain's CDR3 is CASRSTGNTEAFF. In DNA form, the CDR3 reads TGTGCCAGCAGATCTACGGGGAACACTGAAGCTTTCTTT. V is TRBV3-1 and J is TRBJ1-1, with D uncertain. CDR3 length: 13 residues. Germline CDR1 LGHDT, CDR2 YNNKEL (reference sequence). Trimming shortened V by 6 bases and J by 1 base, and 9 bases separated the two germline ends.

The CDR3 reads CSARGGQGAVGELFF. The CDR3 bases are TGCAGTGCCAGGGGGGGACAGGGGGCAGTCGGGGAGCTGTTTTTT. The chain uses TRBV20-1 and TRBJ2-2; 12 bases fit TRBD1. CDR1 DFQATT and CDR2 SNEGSKA come from the germline V gene (reference sequence). V shed 6 bases and J 7 bases; nucleotides not matched to a gene: 9. The CDR3 spans 15 residues.

The chain has TRBV7-6 and TRBJ1-6, with a possible D match to TRBD1 (5 bases). CDR3 size: 15 residues. With 1 base removed from V and 7 bases from J, the gap between germline ends came to 11 bases. CDR1 is SGHVS, CDR2 FNYEAQ, per germline. Here the CDR3 DNA reads TGTGCCAGCAGCTTAGAAGCAGGGCCCAATTCACCCCTCCACTTT. Translated, it gives CASSLEAGPNSPLHF.

The J gene is TRBJ1-6, the V gene TRBV7-9, with TRBD1 as a possible D gene (5 bases). CDR3 length: 14 amino acids. V was trimmed by 3 bases and J by 6 bases, leaving 9 bases between them. From germline, CDR1 is SEHNR and CDR2 FQNEAQ (reference sequence). In nucleotides, the CDR3 is TGTGCCAGCAGCTTTGGGCAGGGTAATTCACCCCTCCACTTT. It specifies CASSFGQGNSPLHF.

The chain couples TRBV28 to TRBJ1-1; D is perhaps TRBD1 (6 bases). Trimming cost V 4 bases and J 3 bases, with 12 bases left between them. Germline V lookup: CDR1 MDHEN, CDR2 SYDVKM. This CDR3 has 14 amino acids. The CDR3 loop reads CASSSGDIYTEAFF. CDR3 bases: TGTGCCAGCAGTTCCGGGGACATCTACACTGAAGCTTTCTTT.

V gene TRBV20-1 combines with J gene TRBJ2-6; TRBD2 aligns across 14 bases. CDR1 and CDR2 (germline): DFQATT, SNEGSKA (reference sequence). The V gene end was trimmed by 3 bases and the J gene end by 4 bases; junction bases not matched to a gene: 8. The CDR3 spans 18 residues. The CDR3 bases are TGCAGTGCTAGCCGACTAGCGGGAGGGTTATCCGGGGCCAACGTCCTGACTTTC. It codes for CSASRLAGGLSGANVLTF.

Points on this clonotype: Germline is not matched at one junction end, which may reflect a read error. The chain joins TRBV7-6 to TRBJ2-1; the D is unclear. CDR1 SGHVS and CDR2 FNYEAQ come from the germline V gene. The CDR3 has 15 residues. CDR3 bases: TGTGCCAGCAGCCTCCGGGTGCCCATCTACAATGAGCATTTCTTC. Its protein is CASSLRVPIYNEHFF. The whole variable domain, filled in from reference TRBV7-6 and TRBJ2-1, reads GAGVSQSPRYKVTKRGQDVALRCDPISGHVSLYWYRQALGQGPEFLTYFNYEAQQDKSGLPNDRFSAERPEGSISTLTIQRTEQRDSAMYRCASSLRVPIYNEHFFGPGTRLTVL.